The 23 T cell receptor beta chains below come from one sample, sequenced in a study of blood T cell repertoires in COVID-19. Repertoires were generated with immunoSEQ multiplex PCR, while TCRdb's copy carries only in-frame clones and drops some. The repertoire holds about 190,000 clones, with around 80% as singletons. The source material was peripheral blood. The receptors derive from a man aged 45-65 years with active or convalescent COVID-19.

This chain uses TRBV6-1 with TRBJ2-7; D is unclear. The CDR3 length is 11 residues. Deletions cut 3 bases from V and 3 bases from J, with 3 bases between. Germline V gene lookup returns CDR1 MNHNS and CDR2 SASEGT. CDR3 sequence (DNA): TGTGCCAGCAGTGACAGCTACGAGCAGTACTTC. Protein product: CASSDSYEQYF.

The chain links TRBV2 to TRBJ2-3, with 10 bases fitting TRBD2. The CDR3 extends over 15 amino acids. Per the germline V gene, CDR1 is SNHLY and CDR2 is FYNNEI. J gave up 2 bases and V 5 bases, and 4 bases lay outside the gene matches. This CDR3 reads CASSLLAGVTDTQYF. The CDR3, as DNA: TGTGCCAGCAGTCTTCTAGCGGGGGTCACAGATACGCAGTATTTT.

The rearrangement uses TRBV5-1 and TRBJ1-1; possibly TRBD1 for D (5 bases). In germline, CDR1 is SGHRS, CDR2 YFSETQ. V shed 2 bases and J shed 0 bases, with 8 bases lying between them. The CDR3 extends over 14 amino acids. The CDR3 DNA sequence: TGCGCCAGCAGCTTCGGGGGTCTGAACACTGAAGCTTTCTTT. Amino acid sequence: CASSFGGLNTEAFF.

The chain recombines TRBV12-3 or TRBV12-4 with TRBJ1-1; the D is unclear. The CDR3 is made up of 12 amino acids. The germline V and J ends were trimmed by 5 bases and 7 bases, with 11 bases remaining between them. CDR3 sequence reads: CASSPGLREAFF. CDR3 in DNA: TGTGCCAGCAGTCCCGGTTTGCGTGAAGCTTTCTTT.

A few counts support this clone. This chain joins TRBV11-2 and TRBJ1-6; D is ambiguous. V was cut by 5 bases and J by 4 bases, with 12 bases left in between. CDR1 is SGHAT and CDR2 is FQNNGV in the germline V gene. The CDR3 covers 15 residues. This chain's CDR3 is CASSQSGGYNSPLHF. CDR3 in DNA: TGTGCCAGCAGCCAATCCGGCGGATATAATTCACCCCTCCACTTT.

CDR3 amino acids: CASSLFSGTTIYNEQFF. The CDR3 nucleotides read TGTGCCAGCAGTTTATTCTCCGGGACTACCATTTACAATGAGCAGTTCTTC. The chain recombines TRBV27 with TRBJ2-1; 7 bases align to TRBD2. The CDR3 runs to 17 residues. V shed 1 base and J 4 bases; nucleotides not matched to a gene: 10. Germline-derived CDR1 and CDR2 are MNHEY and SMNVEV (reference sequence).

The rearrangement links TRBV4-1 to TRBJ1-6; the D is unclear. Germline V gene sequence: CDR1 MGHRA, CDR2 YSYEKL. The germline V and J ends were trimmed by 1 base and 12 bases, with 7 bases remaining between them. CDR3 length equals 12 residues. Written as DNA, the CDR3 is TGCGCCAGCAGCCAAGTGGGGAGACCCCTCCACTTT. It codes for CASSQVGRPLHF.

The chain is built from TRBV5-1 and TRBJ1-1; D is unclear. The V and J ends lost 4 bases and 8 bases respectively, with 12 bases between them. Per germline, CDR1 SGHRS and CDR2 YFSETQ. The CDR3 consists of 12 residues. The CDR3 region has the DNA TGCGCCAGCAGCCTAAACCGGTGGGAAGCTTTCTTT. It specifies CASSLNRWEAFF. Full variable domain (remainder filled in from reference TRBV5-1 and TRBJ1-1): KAGVTQTPRYLIKTRGQQVTLSCSPISGHRSVSWYQQTPGQGLQFLFEYFSETQRNKGNFPGRFSGRQFSNSRSEMNVSTLELGDSALYLCASSLNRWEAFFGQGTRLTVV.

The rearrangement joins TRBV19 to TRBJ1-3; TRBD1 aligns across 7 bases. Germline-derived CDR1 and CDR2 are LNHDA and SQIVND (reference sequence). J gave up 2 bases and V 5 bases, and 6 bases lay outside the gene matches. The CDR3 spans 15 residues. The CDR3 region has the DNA TGTGCCAGTAGTTCGGCCGGGACAGCTGGAAACACCATATATTTT. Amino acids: CASSSAGTAGNTIYF. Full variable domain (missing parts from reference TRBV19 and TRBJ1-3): DGGITQSPKYLFRKEGQNVTLSCEQNLNHDAMYWYRQDPGQGLRLIYYSQIVNDFQKGDIAEGYSVSREKKESFPLTVTSAQKNPTAFYLCASSSAGTAGNTIYFGEGSWLTVV.

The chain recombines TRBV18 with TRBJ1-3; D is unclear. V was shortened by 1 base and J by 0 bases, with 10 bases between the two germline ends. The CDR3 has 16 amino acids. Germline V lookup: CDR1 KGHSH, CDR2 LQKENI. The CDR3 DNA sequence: TGTGCCAGCTCACCACGGGTCGGGAGCTCTGGAAACACCATATATTTT. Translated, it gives CASSPRVGSSGNTIYF.

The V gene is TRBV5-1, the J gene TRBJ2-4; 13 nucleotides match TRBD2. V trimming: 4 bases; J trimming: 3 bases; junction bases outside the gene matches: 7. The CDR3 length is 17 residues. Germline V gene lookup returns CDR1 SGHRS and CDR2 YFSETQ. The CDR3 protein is CASSTSGGAEIKNIQYF. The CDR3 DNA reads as TGCGCCAGCAGCACTAGCGGGGGGGCCGAGATCAAAAACATTCAGTACTTC.

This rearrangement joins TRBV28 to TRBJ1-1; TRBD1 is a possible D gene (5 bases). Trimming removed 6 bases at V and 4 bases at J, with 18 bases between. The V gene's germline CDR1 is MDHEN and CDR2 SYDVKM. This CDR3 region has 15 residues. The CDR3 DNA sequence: TGTGCCAGCAGAGAACACGGGACTACGGGCACTGAAGCTTTCTTT. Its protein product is CASREHGTTGTEAFF.

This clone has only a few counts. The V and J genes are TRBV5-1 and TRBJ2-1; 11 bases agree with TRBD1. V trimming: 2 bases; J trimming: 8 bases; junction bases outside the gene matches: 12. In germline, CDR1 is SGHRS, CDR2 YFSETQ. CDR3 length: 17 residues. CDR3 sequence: CASSFPGQGVGEYEQFF. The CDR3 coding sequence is TGCGCCAGCAGCTTCCCGGGACAGGGGGTGGGCGAGTATGAGCAGTTCTTC.

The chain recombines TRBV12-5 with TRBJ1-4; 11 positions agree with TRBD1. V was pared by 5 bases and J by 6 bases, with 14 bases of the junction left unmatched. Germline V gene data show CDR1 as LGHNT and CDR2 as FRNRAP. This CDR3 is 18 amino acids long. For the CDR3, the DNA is TGTGCTAGTGGTATGAGGACAGGGGGCGCGGTAGGAGATGAAAAACTGTTTTTT. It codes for CASGMRTGGAVGDEKLFF.

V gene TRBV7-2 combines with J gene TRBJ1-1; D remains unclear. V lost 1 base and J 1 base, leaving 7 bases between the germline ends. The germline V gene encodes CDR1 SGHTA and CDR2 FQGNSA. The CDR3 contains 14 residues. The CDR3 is CASSLDPKNTEAFF. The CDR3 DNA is TGTGCCAGCAGCTTAGATCCCAAGAACACTGAAGCTTTCTTT. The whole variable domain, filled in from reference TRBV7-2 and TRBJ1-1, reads GAGVSQSPSNKVTEKGKDVELRCDPISGHTALYWYRQSLGQGLEFLIYFQGNSAPDKSGLPSDRFSAERTGGSVSTLTIQRTQQEDSAVYLCASSLDPKNTEAFFGQGTRLTVV.

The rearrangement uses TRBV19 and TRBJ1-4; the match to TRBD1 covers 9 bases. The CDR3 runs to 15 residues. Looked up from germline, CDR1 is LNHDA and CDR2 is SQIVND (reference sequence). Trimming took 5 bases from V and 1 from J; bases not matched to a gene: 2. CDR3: CASSGTGRTNEKLFF. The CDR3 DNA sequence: TGTGCCAGTAGTGGGACAGGGCGAACTAATGAAAAACTGTTTTTT.

In DNA form, the CDR3 reads TGTGCCAGCAGCTTGGGGGAGGAGGACTATGGCTACACCTTC. It is translated as CASSLGEEDYGYTF. This chain uses TRBV5-6 with TRBJ1-2, with D unclear. The CDR3 runs 14 residues. The germline gives CDR1 SGHDT, CDR2 YYEEEE. V was trimmed by 0 bases and J by 3 bases, leaving 9 bases between them.

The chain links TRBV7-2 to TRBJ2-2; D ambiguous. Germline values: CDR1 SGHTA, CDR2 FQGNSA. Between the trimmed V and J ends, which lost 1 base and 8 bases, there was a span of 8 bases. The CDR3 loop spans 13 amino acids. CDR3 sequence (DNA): TGTGCCAGCAGCTTAGTTTGGGCGGGGGAGCTGTTTTTT. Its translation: CASSLVWAGELFF. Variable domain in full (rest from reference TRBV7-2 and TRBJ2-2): GAGVSQSPSNKVTEKGKDVELRCDPISGHTALYWYRQSLGQGLEFLIYFQGNSAPDKSGLPSDRFSAERTGGSVSTLTIQRTQQEDSAVYLCASSLVWAGELFFGEGSRLTVL.

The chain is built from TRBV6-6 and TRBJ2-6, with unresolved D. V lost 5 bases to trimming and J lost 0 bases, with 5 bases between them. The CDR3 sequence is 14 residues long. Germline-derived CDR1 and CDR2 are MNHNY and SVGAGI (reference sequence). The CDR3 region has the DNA TGTGCCAGCAGTGACATCTCTGGGGCCAACGTCCTGACTTTC. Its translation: CASSDISGANVLTF.

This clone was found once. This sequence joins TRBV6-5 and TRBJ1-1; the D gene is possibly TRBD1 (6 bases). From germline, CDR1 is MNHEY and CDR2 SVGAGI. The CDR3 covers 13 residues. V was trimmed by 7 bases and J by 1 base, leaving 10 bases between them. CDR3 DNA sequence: TGTGCCAGCATTACGGGACAGAACACTGAAGCTTTCTTT. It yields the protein CASITGQNTEAFF.

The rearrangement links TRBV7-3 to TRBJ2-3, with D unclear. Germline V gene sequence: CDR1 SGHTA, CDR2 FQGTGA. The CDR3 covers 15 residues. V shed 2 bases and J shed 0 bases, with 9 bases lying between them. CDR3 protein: CASSLLLTSTDTQYF. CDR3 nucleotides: TGTGCCAGCAGCTTATTACTGACTAGCACAGATACGCAGTATTTT.

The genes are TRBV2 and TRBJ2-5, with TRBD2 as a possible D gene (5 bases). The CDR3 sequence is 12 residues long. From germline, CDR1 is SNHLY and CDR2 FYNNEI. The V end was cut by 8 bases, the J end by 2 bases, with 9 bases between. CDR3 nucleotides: TGTGCCAGCTCTAGCCAGCAAGAGACCCAGTACTTC. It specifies CASSSQQETQYF.

CDR3 nucleotides: TGTGCCAGCAGCAGAGAGGGACTAGCGGTCGCCTACGAGCAGTACTTC. Residues: CASSREGLAVAYEQYF. V and J are TRBV5-4 and TRBJ2-7, with 11 bases lining up with TRBD2. V shed 4 bases, J shed 2 bases, and the junction held 8 bases outside the gene matches. The CDR3 covers 16 residues. Germline V CDR1 and CDR2: SGHNT, YYREEE (reference sequence).